This TCR beta chain emerged from a study of cytomegalovirus exposure and HLA in healthy donors. Study summary: Unique TCRs from HLA-typed donors, 75 million to 100 million of them, were held in an early data release.

On this clone: Its antigen is not identified.

CDR1 and CDR2 (germline): SGHVS, FNYEAQ. V trimming: 4 bases; J trimming: 0 bases; junction bases outside the gene matches: 6. The length of the CDR3 is 18 residues. Notes on the study in general: A later analysis showed HLA-associated TCR beta chains outstripping equally common others in clonal expansion.

The PCR ran on 60 Vbeta and 13 Jbeta primers. Data came from immunoSEQ multiplex PCR; TCRdb stores just in-frame clones and leaves some out. The data show about 120,000 clones, about 70% seen once. What was sequenced was PBMCs. The V and J genes are TRBV7-6 and TRBJ2-6; TRBD2 agrees at 10 bases. The source of this sequence is a human donor in good health. CDR3 in amino acids: CASSYGTSASSGANVLTF. The CDR3 DNA follows: TGTGCCAGCAGCTATGGGACTAGCGCCTCCTCTGGGGCCAACGTCCTGACTTTC.